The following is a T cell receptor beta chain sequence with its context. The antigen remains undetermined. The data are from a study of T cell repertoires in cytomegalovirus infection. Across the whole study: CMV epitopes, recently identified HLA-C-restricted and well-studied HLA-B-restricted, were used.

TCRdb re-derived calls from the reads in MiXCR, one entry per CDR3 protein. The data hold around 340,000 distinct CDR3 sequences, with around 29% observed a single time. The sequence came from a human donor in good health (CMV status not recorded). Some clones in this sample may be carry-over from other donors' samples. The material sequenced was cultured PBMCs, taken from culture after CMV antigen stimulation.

In DNA form, the CDR3 reads TGTGCCAGCACCCTTGACGAGGGGCGCGGGGGTAACTATGGCTACACCTTC. Encoded protein: CASTLDEGRGGNYGYTF. The chain links TRBV4-2 to TRBJ1-2; TRBD1 might be the D (5 bases). Germline V CDR1 and CDR2: LGHNA, YNFKEQ. Trimming took off 7 bases at V and 1 base at J, with 22 bases between the two ends. This CDR3 is 17 amino acids long.